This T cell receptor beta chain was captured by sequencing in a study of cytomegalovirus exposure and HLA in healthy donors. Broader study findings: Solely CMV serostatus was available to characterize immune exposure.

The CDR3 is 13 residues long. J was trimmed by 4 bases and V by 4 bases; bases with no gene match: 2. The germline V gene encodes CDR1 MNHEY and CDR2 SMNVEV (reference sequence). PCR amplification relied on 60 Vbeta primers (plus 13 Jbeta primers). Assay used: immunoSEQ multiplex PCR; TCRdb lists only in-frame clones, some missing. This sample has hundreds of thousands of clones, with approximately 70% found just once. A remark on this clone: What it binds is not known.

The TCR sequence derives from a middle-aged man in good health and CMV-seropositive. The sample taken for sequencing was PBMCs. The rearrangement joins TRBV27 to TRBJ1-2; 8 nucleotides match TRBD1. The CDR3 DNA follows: TGTGCCAGCAGTTGGACAGGGTTCTATGGCTACACCTTC. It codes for CASSWTGFYGYTF.